This entry features one T cell receptor beta chain sequence. Some clones are missing from TCRdb's copy, which holds only in-frame ones; the method was immunoSEQ multiplex PCR. The table has 150,000 to 200,000 clones, about 87% seen once. These data are taken from a study of blood T cell repertoires in COVID-19. For the study at large: Samples taken during acute and convalescent COVID-19 were collected in the United States, Italy and Spain. The analysed material was cDNA or gDNA that came from T cells, B-cell-depleted T cells, or PBMCs.

There are 12 residues in the CDR3. The specimen sequenced was peripheral blood. The sequence was obtained from a woman aged 45-65 years with acute or convalescent COVID-19. The chain combines TRBV12-2 with TRBJ1-2. TRBV12-2 has pseudogene status. The CDR3, as DNA: TGTGCAAGTCGCTCCTGTTACTATGGCTACACCTTC. Translation gives CASRSCYYGYTF.